The 25 T cell receptor beta chains below all came from one sample that was sequenced in a study of radiotherapy plus CTLA-4 blockade in lung cancer. This table comes from immunoSEQ multiplex PCR, and its TCRdb copy is limited to in-frame clones, with some not included. This repertoire shows 65,000 to 70,000 clones, roughly 85% found once; its top ten account for roughly a tenth. Source: peripheral blood, taken from a patient treated with radiotherapy plus ipilimumab. Receptor source: a human donor with non-small cell lung cancer who had a complete response to radiotherapy plus ipilimumab.

This clone was seen a handful of times. The gene calls are TRBV4-3 and TRBJ1-2, with 8 bases matching TRBD1. The CDR3 totals 16 residues. With 0 bases clipped from V and 3 bases from J, the junction kept 6 bases outside the gene matches. CDR1 and CDR2 (germline): LGHNA, YSLEER. The CDR3 sequence: CASSQDWTGPDYGYTF. Written as DNA, the CDR3 is TGCGCCAGCAGCCAAGATTGGACAGGGCCCGACTATGGCTACACCTTC.

The chain joins TRBV30 to TRBJ1-1, with D uncertain. Germline V gene data show CDR1 as GTSNPN and CDR2 as SVGIG (reference sequence). The CDR3 sequence is 15 residues long. V lost 2 bases and J lost 1, with 14 bases in between. This CDR3 is CAWSPFENSNTEAFF. CDR3 DNA sequence: TGTGCCTGGAGTCCCTTCGAGAATTCGAACACTGAAGCTTTCTTT.

V usage is TRBV9 and J usage is TRBJ1-3; the D gene is possibly TRBD1 (5 bases). There are 15 residues in the CDR3. V lost 5 bases, J lost 0 bases, and 12 bases lay in between. Per the germline V gene, CDR1 is SGDLS and CDR2 is YYNGEE. The CDR3 sequence: CASRPGFDSGNTIYF. For the CDR3, the DNA is TGTGCCAGCAGGCCAGGGTTCGACTCTGGAAACACCATATATTTT.

The chain couples TRBV4-3 to TRBJ2-3; the match to TRBD1 covers 12 bases. The germline V gene has CDR1 LGHNA and CDR2 YSLEER. This CDR3 has 16 amino acids. Unmatched junction bases numbered 7, after V lost 3 bases and J lost 6 bases. Written as DNA, the CDR3 is TGCGCCAGCAGCCAGGGACAGGGGGCGATAACGGATACGCAGTATTTT. Translating gives CASSQGQGAITDTQYF.

This chain links TRBV13 with TRBJ2-5; no definite D call. This CDR3 has 11 residues. Germline values: CDR1 PRHDT, CDR2 FYEKMQ (reference sequence). Trimming pared 1 base from V and 3 bases from J, leaving 0 bases between. The CDR3 region is CASSLEETQYF. CDR3 DNA: TGTGCCAGCAGCTTAGAAGAGACCCAGTACTTC.

The rearrangement joins TRBV4-3 to TRBJ2-3, with 9 nucleotides matching TRBD2. Trimming cost V 2 bases and J 6 bases; bases outside gene matches: 6. The CDR3 is 15 residues long. CDR1 is LGHNA, CDR2 YSLEER, per germline. The CDR3 sequence: CASSQLPAGGDTQYF. Here the CDR3 DNA reads TGCGCCAGCAGCCAACTTCCCGCGGGGGGGGATACGCAGTATTTT.

A few counts support this clone. This rearrangement joins TRBV19 to TRBJ2-2, with unresolved D. CDR1 LNHDA and CDR2 SQIVND come from the germline V gene (reference sequence). This CDR3 region has 11 residues. With 6 bases removed from V and 7 bases from J, the gap between germline ends came to 6 bases. The CDR3 DNA is TGTGCCAGTAGATACGGCGGGGAGCTGTTTTTT. Its translation is CASRYGGELFF.

J is TRBJ2-3 and V is TRBV7-2, with D hard to call. In germline, CDR1 is SGHTA, CDR2 FQGNSA. The CDR3 runs 15 residues. V lost 5 bases and J lost 1, with 13 bases in between. This chain's CDR3 is CASSPDGYRTDTQYF. CDR3 bases: TGTGCCAGCAGCCCCGACGGGTACCGCACAGATACGCAGTATTTT.

V and J are TRBV15 and TRBJ2-7; a weak D match, TRBD1 (5 bases). The CDR3 is 15 residues long. Germline CDR1 is LNHNV and CDR2 is YYDKDF (reference sequence). V lost 0 bases to trimming and J lost 2 bases, with 11 bases between them. The CDR3: CATSRDDPGPYEQYV. Here the CDR3 DNA reads TGTGCCACCAGCAGAGATGATCCAGGGCCCTACGAGCAGTACGTC.

This clone was counted a few times. Distinct nucleotide sequences in the sample also encode this CDR3. The chain carries TRBV7-9 and TRBJ1-4; unclear D gene. Trimming stripped 6 bases from V and 1 base from J, with 6 bases between. The CDR3 runs to 13 residues. From germline, CDR1 is SEHNR and CDR2 FQNEAQ (reference sequence). The CDR3 DNA sequence: TGTGCCAGCAGAGAGAGAACTAATGAAAAACTGTTTTTT. Its translation: CASRERTNEKLFF. Supplemented by reference TRBV7-9 and TRBJ1-4, the full variable domain reads DTGVSQNPRHKITKRGQNVTFRCDPISEHNRLYWYRQTLGQGPEFLTYFQNEAQLEKSRLLSDRFSAERPKGSFSTLEIQRTEQGDSAMYLCASRERTNEKLFFGSGTQLSVL.

The CDR3 sequence is CASSPVDRGGYTF. For the CDR3, the DNA is TGTGCCAGCTCACCAGTAGACAGGGGGGGCTACACCTTC. The chain combines TRBV18 with TRBJ1-2; the match to TRBD1 covers 9 bases. This CDR3 contains 13 residues. V was clipped by 2 bases and J by 8 bases; unmatched bases: 3. CDR1 is KGHSH and CDR2 is LQKENI in the germline V gene.

The J gene is TRBJ1-5, the V gene TRBV4-1; possibly TRBD1 for D (6 bases). Germline CDR1 MGHRA, CDR2 YSYEKL. This CDR3 has 14 residues. V was trimmed by 4 bases and J by 2 bases, leaving 9 bases between them. CDR3 nucleotide sequence: TGCGCCAGCAGCCCACAGGGTGGCAATCAGCCCCAGCATTTT. The encoded protein is CASSPQGGNQPQHF.

This clone was recorded once. The V call is TRBV25-1, the J call TRBJ2-1; 9 bases match TRBD2. CDR1 is MGHDK and CDR2 is SYGVNS in the germline V gene. V trimming: 4 bases; J trimming: 4 bases; junction bases outside the gene matches: 14. The CDR3 spans 18 residues. DNA for the CDR3: TGTGCCAGCAGTGGAGGCGGGAGGGCGGGGTTTAGGTACAATGAGCAGTTCTTC. Translation: CASSGGGRAGFRYNEQFF.

With respect to this clone: An end of the junction differs from the germline gene, which may be a read error. The chain recombines TRBV7-2 with TRBJ1-2; D unclear. CDR1 is SGHTA and CDR2 is FQGNSA in the germline V gene. The CDR3 spans 11 residues. Here the CDR3 reads CASSLGARPDF. The CDR3 region has the DNA TGTGCCAGCAGCTTAGGCGCCCGCCCGGACTTC.

The V and J genes are TRBV5-1 and TRBJ2-1, with D tentatively TRBD2 (5 bases). Germline values: CDR1 SGHRS, CDR2 YFSETQ. This CDR3 is 11 amino acids long. V lost 2 bases and J lost 8, with 5 bases in between. The DNA of the CDR3 is TGCGCCAGCAGCTTCGGGGATGAGCAGTTCTTC. It encodes CASSFGDEQFF.

The chain recombines TRBV5-6 with TRBJ2-1; 15 bases align to TRBD2. The CDR3 runs 16 residues. Losses at the gene ends were 4 bases for V and 6 bases for J; bases not matched to a gene: 5. CDR1 and CDR2 (germline): SGHDT, YYEEEE. This chain's CDR3 is CASSRRGLAGGNEQFF. In DNA form, the CDR3 reads TGTGCCAGCAGCCGTAGGGGACTAGCGGGAGGCAATGAGCAGTTCTTC.

This chain joins TRBV27 and TRBJ2-1; 8 bases align to TRBD1. Germline V gene sequence: CDR1 MNHEY, CDR2 SMNVEV (reference sequence). The CDR3 length is 14 residues. Losses at the gene ends were 6 bases for V and 5 bases for J; bases not matched to a gene: 6. This chain's CDR3 is CASSPPGGHNEQFF. The CDR3 DNA reads as TGTGCCAGCAGCCCCCCAGGGGGCCACAATGAGCAGTTCTTC.

The rearrangement uses TRBV30 and TRBJ2-3; possible D gene TRBD1, 5 bases. The germline CDR1 and CDR2 sequences are GTSNPN and SVGIG (reference sequence). The CDR3 totals 13 residues. V was shortened by 5 bases and J by 2 bases, with 11 bases between the two germline ends. CDR3 region: CAWGASITDTQYF. The CDR3 DNA sequence: TGTGCCTGGGGGGCTTCTATCACAGATACGCAGTATTTT.

The rearrangement joins TRBV4-3 to TRBJ1-5; D possibly corresponds to TRBD1 (6 bases). Looked up from germline, CDR1 is LGHNA and CDR2 is YSLEER. The V gene lost 1 base and the J gene lost 1 base, with 8 bases spanning the gap. The CDR3 loop spans 15 amino acids. CDR3 DNA sequence: TGCGCCAGCAGCCAAGTCCAGGGGAGCAATCAGCCCCAGCATTTT. Its translation: CASSQVQGSNQPQHF.

This chain uses TRBV11-3 with TRBJ1-1, with TRBD1 as a possible D gene (6 bases). The CDR3 totals 14 residues. V shed 4 bases and J shed 5 bases, with 14 bases lying between them. Per the germline V gene, CDR1 is SGHNT and CDR2 is YENEEA. Written as DNA, the CDR3 is TGTGCCAGCAGCTCAGGGGAGGGGAGGACTGAAGCTTTCTTT. It is translated as CASSSGEGRTEAFF.

J is TRBJ1-2 and V is TRBV7-9; D unclear. V was pared by 5 bases and J by 6 bases, with 22 bases between. The length of the CDR3 is 16 residues. Germline V gives CDR1 SEHNR, CDR2 FQNEAQ (reference sequence). The CDR3 here is CASSRRYEGKEDGYTF. The CDR3 DNA reads TGTGCCAGCAGCCGAAGGTATGAGGGCAAAGAAGATGGCTACACCTTC. The full variable domain, rest sourced from reference TRBV7-9 and TRBJ1-2, is DTGVSQNPRHKITKRGQNVTFRCDPISEHNRLYWYRQTLGQGPEFLTYFQNEAQLEKSRLLSDRFSAERPKGSFSTLEIQRTEQGDSAMYLCASSRRYEGKEDGYTFGSGTRLTVV.

This clone was seen a single time. The V call is TRBV7-9, the J call TRBJ2-2; TRBD1 is a possible D gene (5 bases). Germline V lookup: CDR1 SEHNR, CDR2 FQNEAQ (reference sequence). The CDR3 loop spans 17 amino acids. V dropped 5 bases and J dropped 4 bases, with 20 bases sitting between them. The CDR3 is CASSLKAAGLGTGELFF. CDR3 nucleotide sequence: TGTGCCAGCAGCCTAAAGGCGGCAGGGTTGGGCACCGGGGAGCTGTTTTTT. Together with reference TRBV7-9 and TRBJ2-2, the CDR3 gives the full variable domain: DTGVSQNPRHKITKRGQNVTFRCDPISEHNRLYWYRQTLGQGPEFLTYFQNEAQLEKSRLLSDRFSAERPKGSFSTLEIQRTEQGDSAMYLCASSLKAAGLGTGELFFGEGSRLTVL.

The chain employs TRBV18 and TRBJ1-1; 9 bases are a match to TRBD1. CDR3 length: 15 residues. Germline V CDR1 and CDR2: KGHSH, LQKENI. The J segment lost 1 base and the V segment lost 4 bases, leaving 4 bases of the junction unmatched. CDR3 in amino acids: CASSLGQGWNTEAFF. The CDR3 DNA sequence: TGTGCCAGCTCACTGGGACAGGGATGGAACACTGAAGCTTTCTTT.

V and J are TRBV28 and TRBJ1-2; D is perhaps TRBD1 (5 bases). Per germline, CDR1 MDHEN and CDR2 SYDVKM. The CDR3 loop spans 13 amino acids. Trimming removed 6 bases from V and 8 bases from J, with 16 bases in between. CDR3 protein: CASRGGGVEGYTF. CDR3 sequence (DNA): TGTGCCAGCAGGGGTGGGGGTGTGGAGGGCTACACCTTC.

As for this clone: The same CDR3 is also encoded by other DNA sequences in this sample. The chain combines TRBV4-1 with TRBJ1-1; D call uncertain. From germline, CDR1 is MGHRA and CDR2 YSYEKL. There are 14 residues in the CDR3. The V and J ends lost 1 base and 1 base respectively, with 7 bases between them. CDR3 DNA sequence: TGCGCCAGCAGCCAAGGAGGGTCGAACACTGAAGCTTTCTTT. The encoded protein is CASSQGGSNTEAFF.